The rows below give T cell receptor beta chains drawn from one sample of a study of cytomegalovirus exposure and HLA in healthy donors. Measured with immunoSEQ multiplex PCR; TCRdb has only the in-frame clones, and not every one. The sample carries about 35,000 clones, roughly 78% recorded once. The sample comprised PBMCs. The receptors originated from a male donor in good health and CMV-seronegative. The CDR3 runs from the conserved cysteine through the conserved F or W. The order of the fields is J gene, clone size, D gene, V gene, CDR3 protein, CDR3 DNA. The D gene is left open where the match is weak. Clone size is shown for a subset of rows, as once, few, many or a class of expanded clone.

>TRBJ2-7|-|TRBD1|TRBV5-4
CASSLEAGGAGRNEQYF
TGTGCCAGCAGCTTGGAGGCAGGGGGCGCGGGGAGGAACGAGCAGTACTTC
>TRBJ1-1|-|TRBD1|TRBV2
CASSETGLTGERWTEAFF
TGTGCCAGCAGTGAAACGGGATTGACAGGGGAACGGTGGACTGAAGCTTTCTTT
>TRBJ2-2|-|-|TRBV30
CAWSVNGGNTGELFF
TGTGCCTGGAGTGTTAACGGGGGGAACACCGGGGAGCTGTTTTTT
>TRBJ1-2|-|TRBD1|TRBV18
CASSLGQGIGGYTF
TGTGCCAGCTCACTGGGACAGGGGATCGGTGGCTACACCTTC
>TRBJ1-5|-|TRBD1|TRBV2
CATRTGLRSNQPQHF
TGTGCCACCCGGACAGGCCTTAGGAGCAATCAGCCCCAGCATTTT
>TRBJ1-1|-|-|TRBV10-3
CATLVGTEAFF
TGTGCCACGTTGGTCGGCACTGAAGCTTTCTTT
>TRBJ2-7|-|TRBD1|TRBV11-2
CASSPATGTGWTYEQYF
TGTGCCAGCAGCCCAGCGACGGGGACAGGGTGGACTTACGAGCAGTACTTC
>TRBJ1-5|-|-|TRBV7-2
CASSSTRVGNQPQHF
TGTGCCAGCAGCTCCACACGGGTAGGCAATCAGCCCCAGCATTTT
>TRBJ2-1|few|-|TRBV6-1
CASRQDSGNEQFF
TGTGCCAGCAGGCAGGACAGTGGGAATGAGCAGTTCTTC
>TRBJ1-5|-|-|TRBV7-2
CASSPDGVTNQPQHF
TGTGCCAGCAGCCCGGACGGGGTTACCAATCAGCCCCAGCATTTT
>TRBJ2-1|-|-|TRBV10-3
CAISEREQASYNEQFF
TGTGCCATCAGTGAGAGGGAGCAGGCGTCCTACAATGAGCAGTTCTTC
>TRBJ1-4|-|TRBD1|TRBV27
CASRGQNNEKLFF
TGTGCCAGCAGGGGACAGAATAATGAAAAACTGTTTTTT
>TRBJ2-1|few|-|TRBV4-1
CASSQRDSYNEQFF
TGCGCCAGCAGCCAACGGGACTCCTACAATGAGCAGTTCTTC
>TRBJ1-4|-|-|TRBV10-3
CAISESKGTGNEKLFF
TGTGCCATCAGTGAGTCGAAGGGTACAGGAAATGAAAAACTGTTTTTT
>TRBJ1-5|-|TRBD1|TRBV29-1
CSVGQGNQPQHF
TGCAGCGTGGGACAGGGAAATCAGCCCCAGCATTTT
>TRBJ2-5|-|-|TRBV10-3
CAISESIRGGEMQTQYF
TGTGCCATCAGTGAGTCGATCCGGGGCGGGGAAATGCAGACCCAGTACTTC
>TRBJ1-1|-|-|TRBV6-1
CASSGGRAVNTEAFF
TGTGCCAGCAGTGGGGGCCGGGCAGTGAACACTGAAGCTTTCTTT
>TRBJ1-2|-|TRBD1|TRBV6-5
CASSRQGYGYTF
TGTGCCAGCTCGCGACAGGGCTATGGCTACACCTTC
>TRBJ2-5|-|TRBD1|TRBV7-9
CASRPTGAGETQYF
TGTGCCAGCAGGCCTACAGGGGCTGGCGAGACCCAGTACTTC
>TRBJ1-1|-|-|TRBV6-5
CASTWGGNTEAFF
TGTGCCAGCACTTGGGGCGGGAACACTGAAGCTTTCTTT
>TRBJ1-2|-|-|TRBV27
CASSYGGVGYTF
TGTGCCAGCAGTTATGGAGGAGTTGGCTACACCTTC
>TRBJ2-7|-|TRBD1|TRBV2
CASSPRGQGTYEQYF
TGTGCCAGCAGCCCAAGGGGACAGGGGACCTACGAGCAGTACTTC
>TRBJ2-7|-|TRBD1|TRBV2
CASKEQGYEQYF
TGTGCCAGCAAGGAACAGGGGTACGAGCAGTACTTC
>TRBJ1-1|-|-|TRBV28
CASSSADSEAFF
TGTGCCAGCAGTTCCGCCGACTCGGAAGCTTTCTTT
>TRBJ2-1|-|TRBD2|TRBV27
CASSFSREAYNEQFF
TGTGCCAGCAGTTTTTCGCGGGAGGCGTACAATGAGCAGTTCTTC
>TRBJ2-5|-|-|TRBV9
CASSVVPAGETQYF
TGTGCCAGCAGCGTAGTCCCCGCGGGGGAGACCCAGTACTTC
>TRBJ2-7|-|-|TRBV4-1
CASSQQGSYEQYF
TGCGCCAGCAGCCAACAGGGCTCCTACGAGCAGTACTTC
>TRBJ2-7|-|-|TRBV4-2
CASSQARGSYEQYF
TGTGCCAGCAGCCAAGCCCGGGGGAGCTACGAGCAGTACTTC